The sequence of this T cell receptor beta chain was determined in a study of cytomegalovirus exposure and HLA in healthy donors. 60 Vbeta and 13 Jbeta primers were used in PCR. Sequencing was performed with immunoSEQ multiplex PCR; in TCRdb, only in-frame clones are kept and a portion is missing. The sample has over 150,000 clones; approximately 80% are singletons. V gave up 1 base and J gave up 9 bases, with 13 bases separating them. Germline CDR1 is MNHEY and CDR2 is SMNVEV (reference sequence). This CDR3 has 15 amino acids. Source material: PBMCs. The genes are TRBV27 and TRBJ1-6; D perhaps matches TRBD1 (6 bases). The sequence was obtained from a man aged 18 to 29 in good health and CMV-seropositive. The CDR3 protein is CASSLYLGGPSPLHF. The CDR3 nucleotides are TGTGCCAGCAGTTTATATCTTGGGGGCCCTTCACCCCTCCACTTT.